This T cell receptor (beta chain) was sequenced in a study of blood T cells in healthy people across ages. At the level of the study: Per two T cells, about one barcoded beta molecule was captured through template switching. General study findings and limits: Possibly confounding the expanded clonotype changes was the fact that donor CMV status was unknown. It was not possible, with unsorted PBMCs, to conclusively compare naive and antigen-experienced cells. Samples with more naive T cells showed higher observed beta diversity.

Comment on this clonotype: Its antigen remains unknown.

Trimming pared 4 bases from V and 0 bases from J, leaving 9 bases between. The CDR3 is 13 amino acids. The germline V gene has CDR1 SQVTM and CDR2 ANQGSEA. With a J-beta primer mix and a sample-barcoded 5' primer, a second PCR ran about 7 to 11 cycles. TCRdb fed the 5' RACE reads into MiXCR, producing one record per CDR3 protein. This table holds around 870,000 distinct CDR3 sequences, under 35% found once. The specimen was blood. V gene TRBV29-1 combines with J gene TRBJ1-1; D gene unclear. The receptor comes from a woman of 80 years or more in good health. Written as DNA, the CDR3 is TGCAGCGTTGGAGAAAGGGTGAACACTGAAGCTTTCTTT. Amino acid sequence: CSVGERVNTEAFF.